The 2 T cell receptor beta chains presented below share a single source sample, sequenced in a study of technical replicates of blood from several donors (dated 2017 in TCRdb). Receptor amplification or capture employed the immunoSEQ multiplex PCR assay. This is the immuneACCESS table as TCRdb keeps it, with only in-frame sequences that have V and J called. A part of the clones is gone; compared with another copy, unresolved V genes explain less than half, and the rest is unexplained. Across this sample there are just over 95,000 clones, with about 94% seen only once. Together, the top ten hold over 0.2% of the sample. Sequences were obtained from T cells isolated from PBMCs. These receptors were taken from a human donor in good health.

The chain is built from TRBV28 and TRBJ1-1; D unresolved. Germline loops: CDR1 MDHEN, CDR2 SYDVKM. The germline V and J ends were trimmed by 2 bases and 6 bases, with 13 bases remaining between them. The CDR3 is 14 residues long. The CDR3 here is CASSLSSPVAEAFF. CDR3 DNA: TGTGCCAGCAGTTTAAGTTCCCCAGTGGCTGAAGCTTTCTTT.

V and J are TRBV27 and TRBJ2-3, with D unresolved. This CDR3 has 12 residues. From germline, CDR1 is MNHEY and CDR2 SMNVEV (reference sequence). The V end lost 3 bases, the J end lost 2 bases, and 3 bases lay between the germline ends. The chain's CDR3 is CASSFNTDTQYF. CDR3 coding DNA: TGTGCCAGCAGTTTCAACACAGATACGCAGTATTTT.